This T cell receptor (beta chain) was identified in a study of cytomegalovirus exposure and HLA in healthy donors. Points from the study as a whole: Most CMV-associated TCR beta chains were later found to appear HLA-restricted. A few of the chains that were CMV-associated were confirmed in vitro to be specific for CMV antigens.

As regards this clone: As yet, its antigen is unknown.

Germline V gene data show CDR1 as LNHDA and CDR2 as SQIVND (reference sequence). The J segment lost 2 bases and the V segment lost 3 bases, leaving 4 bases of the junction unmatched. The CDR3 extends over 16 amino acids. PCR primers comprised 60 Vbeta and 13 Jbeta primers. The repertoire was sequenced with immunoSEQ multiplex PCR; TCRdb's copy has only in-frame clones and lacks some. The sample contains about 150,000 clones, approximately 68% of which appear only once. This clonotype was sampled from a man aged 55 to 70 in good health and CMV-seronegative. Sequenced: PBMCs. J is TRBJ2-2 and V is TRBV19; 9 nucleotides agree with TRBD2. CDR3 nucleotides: TGTGCCAGTAGTATGGGACTAGCTGTAAACACCGGGGAGCTGTTTTTT. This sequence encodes CASSMGLAVNTGELFF.